This T cell receptor (beta chain) was identified during a study of T cell changes during pregnancy in multiple sclerosis. The junction had 1 base not matched to a gene; V was cut back by 0 bases and J by 2 bases. Per germline, CDR1 MNHNY and CDR2 SVGAGI (reference sequence). CDR3 length: 14 residues. Sequenced by immunoSEQ multiplex PCR; TCRdb stores in-frame clones only, minus some. The table has around 30,000 clones, 90% to 95% seen once. V is TRBV6-6 and J is TRBJ2-7; 7 positions agree with TRBD1. The clonotype was recovered from a female donor with multiple sclerosis, enrolled in a pregnancy study. The starting material was CD8+ T cells from peripheral blood mononuclear cells, obtained before pregnancy. The CDR3 loop is CASSYSGTAYEQYF. DNA of the CDR3: TGTGCCAGCAGTTACTCCGGGACAGCCTACGAGCAGTACTTC.